Shown below are 17 T cell receptor beta chains from a single sample sequenced in a study of blood T cell repertoires in COVID-19. Only in-frame clones appear in the TCRdb table, and some are missing; sequencing was by immunoSEQ multiplex PCR. Found here are about 280,000 clones, over 75% of them singletons; the top ten hold 5% to 6.5%. Sequences were obtained from peripheral blood. These receptors all stem from a man in his fifties or sixties with active or convalescent COVID-19.

The chain joins TRBV7-9 to TRBJ1-1; possible D gene TRBD1, 5 bases. Trimming took 5 bases from V and 5 from J, leaving 15 bases between them. The CDR3 is 14 amino acids. Per germline, CDR1 SEHNR and CDR2 FQNEAQ (reference sequence). The chain's CDR3 is CASSLLQVKTEAFF. In DNA form, the CDR3 reads TGTGCCAGCAGCCTACTACAGGTTAAGACTGAAGCTTTCTTT. Together with reference TRBV7-9 and TRBJ1-1, the CDR3 gives the full variable domain: DTGVSQNPRHKITKRGQNVTFRCDPISEHNRLYWYRQTLGQGPEFLTYFQNEAQLEKSRLLSDRFSAERPKGSFSTLEIQRTEQGDSAMYLCASSLLQVKTEAFFGQGTRLTVV.

This clone was picked up one time. The chain carries TRBV5-4 and TRBJ1-2; the D gene is possibly TRBD1 (6 bases). Germline-derived CDR1 and CDR2 are SGHNT and YYREEE (reference sequence). CDR3 length: 13 residues. V gave up 4 bases and J gave up 8 bases, with 15 bases separating them. The CDR3 loop is CASSPEGTIGYTF. The CDR3 bases are TGTGCCAGCAGCCCGGAAGGGACAATAGGCTACACCTTC.

This chain links TRBV12-5 with TRBJ2-1, with D possibly being TRBD1 (6 bases). V was cut by 8 bases and J by 7 bases, with 24 bases left in between. The CDR3 consists of 16 residues. Germline values: CDR1 LGHNT, CDR2 FRNRAP. CDR3 coding DNA: TGTGCTAGTCATCACCCGGCTAGCAAGAGGGGGAATGAGCAGTTCTTC. This codes for CASHHPASKRGNEQFF.

The chain employs TRBV7-6 and TRBJ1-6, with 10 bases aligning to TRBD1. The CDR3 runs to 16 residues. With 1 base clipped from V and 6 bases from J, the junction kept 3 bases outside the gene matches. In germline, CDR1 is SGHVS, CDR2 FNYEAQ. The CDR3 reads CASSLGTGGGNSPLHF. CDR3 coding DNA: TGTGCCAGCAGCTTAGGGACAGGGGGAGGTAATTCACCCCTCCACTTT.

The V and J genes are TRBV27 and TRBJ2-1, with D maybe TRBD2 (6 bases). This CDR3 region has 13 residues. The germline CDR1 and CDR2 sequences are MNHEY and SMNVEV (reference sequence). The V end was cut by 5 bases, the J end by 3 bases, with 8 bases between. CDR3 nucleotides: TGTGCCAGCAGTCTGGGAGGCTACAATGAGCAGTTCTTC. Its protein product is CASSLGGYNEQFF.

The J gene is TRBJ1-1, the V gene TRBV29-1, with TRBD1 identical over 8 bases. V lost 5 bases to trimming and J lost 3 bases; unmatched junction nucleotides: 2. The germline V gene encodes CDR1 SQVTM and CDR2 ANQGSEA. The CDR3 has 12 residues. The CDR3: CSVWTGHTEAFF. The CDR3, as DNA: TGCAGCGTTTGGACAGGGCACACTGAAGCTTTCTTT.

The chain couples TRBV15 to TRBJ2-1; a possible D gene is TRBD2 (7 bases). The germline V gene encodes CDR1 LNHNV and CDR2 YYDKDF (reference sequence). With 6 bases removed from V and 2 bases from J, the gap between germline ends came to 20 bases. The length of the CDR3 is 17 residues. DNA of the CDR3: TGTGCCACCAGGGGCTTGAAGGGGGGAGGGCCCTACAATGAGCAGTTCTTC. Its protein is CATRGLKGGGPYNEQFF.

CDR3 residues: CAWNGNPGRAEGNEQFF. The DNA of the CDR3 is TGTGCCTGGAATGGTAACCCCGGGAGGGCCGAAGGGAATGAGCAGTTCTTC. The chain links TRBV30 to TRBJ2-1; 8 bases match TRBD2. CDR3 length: 17 residues. With V trimmed by 4 bases and J by 7 bases, 18 bases remained unmatched. CDR1 is GTSNPN and CDR2 is SVGIG in the germline V gene (reference sequence).

The table lists this clone with many counts. The chain links TRBV7-6 to TRBJ1-1, with TRBD1 identical over 8 bases. J was trimmed by 4 bases and V by 4 bases; bases with no gene match: 14. Germline values: CDR1 SGHVS, CDR2 FNYEAQ. This CDR3 spans 17 amino acids. The CDR3 DNA is TGTGCCAGCAGCTCAGGCAGGGGGCCTCCCTCGGGCACTGAAGCTTTCTTT. Protein: CASSSGRGPPSGTEAFF.

The rearrangement links TRBV30 to TRBJ1-6; D not certain. The ends were cut back, 2 bases at V and 7 bases at J, with 9 bases in the middle. This CDR3 has 13 residues. Germline loops: CDR1 GTSNPN, CDR2 SVGIG (reference sequence). CDR3 sequence (DNA): TGTGCCTGGAGTTATCAGGCCAATTCACCCCTCCACTTT. This translates into CAWSYQANSPLHF.

This chain uses TRBV2 with TRBJ1-6; 7 bases agree with TRBD1. There are 15 residues in the CDR3. V dropped 2 bases and J dropped 7; count of bases not matched to a gene: 5. The germline V gene has CDR1 SNHLY and CDR2 FYNNEI. DNA of the CDR3: TGTGCCAGCAGTGAAATCGGGACAGACAATTCACCCCTCCACTTT. Translating it yields CASSEIGTDNSPLHF.

This sequence joins TRBV28 and TRBJ1-2; possible D gene TRBD1, 6 bases. The CDR3 totals 11 residues. Per germline, CDR1 MDHEN and CDR2 SYDVKM. The V gene lost 5 bases and the J gene lost 8 bases, with 9 bases spanning the gap. This chain's CDR3 is CASSNRVGYTF. DNA for the CDR3: TGTGCCAGCAGTAACAGGGTCGGCTACACCTTC.

This chain connects TRBV29-1 to TRBJ2-1; D not resolved. There are 13 residues in the CDR3. Germline-derived CDR1 and CDR2 are SQVTM and ANQGSEA. V lost 5 bases, J lost 0 bases, and 8 bases lay in between. DNA for the CDR3: TGCAGCGTTCGTTCGAGCTCCTACAATGAGCAGTTCTTC. Its protein product is CSVRSSSYNEQFF.

This chain joins TRBV5-6 and TRBJ1-2, with 7 positions matching TRBD1. The CDR3 has 12 amino acids. Germline loops: CDR1 SGHDT, CDR2 YYEEEE. With 0 bases clipped from V and 8 bases from J, the junction kept 1 base outside the gene matches. The CDR3, as DNA: TGTGCCAGCAGCTTGGAAGGGGGCGGCTACACCTTC. Protein sequence: CASSLEGGGYTF.

The chain uses TRBV16 and TRBJ2-1; tentatively, D is TRBD1 (6 bases). V lost 0 bases to trimming and J lost 2 bases, with 11 bases between them. Germline-derived CDR1 and CDR2 are KGHSY and FQNENV. This CDR3 comprises 16 residues. The CDR3: CASSQSGQQPYNEQFF. CDR3 in DNA: TGTGCCAGCAGCCAATCTGGACAGCAGCCCTACAATGAGCAGTTCTTC.

In this sample, this clone turned up a few times. The chain links TRBV27 to TRBJ2-3; D is uncertain. Trimming left V 2 bases short and J 2 bases short, with 14 bases between. The CDR3 sequence is 16 residues long. Germline lookup yields CDR1 MNHEY and CDR2 SMNVEV (reference sequence). This chain's CDR3 is CASSLMGARSTDTQYF. Written as DNA, the CDR3 is TGTGCCAGCAGTTTAATGGGCGCAAGGTCCACAGATACGCAGTATTTT.

This clone was counted once. The chain carries TRBV2 and TRBJ2-5; 10 bases are shared with TRBD2. The CDR3 is 16 residues long. The V and J ends lost 4 bases and 3 bases, in that order; junction bases with no gene match: 8. Per the germline V gene, CDR1 is SNHLY and CDR2 is FYNNEI. DNA of the CDR3: TGTGCCAGCAGTGGGGTAGCGGGAGGATCAAAAGAGACCCAGTACTTC. Translation gives CASSGVAGGSKETQYF.